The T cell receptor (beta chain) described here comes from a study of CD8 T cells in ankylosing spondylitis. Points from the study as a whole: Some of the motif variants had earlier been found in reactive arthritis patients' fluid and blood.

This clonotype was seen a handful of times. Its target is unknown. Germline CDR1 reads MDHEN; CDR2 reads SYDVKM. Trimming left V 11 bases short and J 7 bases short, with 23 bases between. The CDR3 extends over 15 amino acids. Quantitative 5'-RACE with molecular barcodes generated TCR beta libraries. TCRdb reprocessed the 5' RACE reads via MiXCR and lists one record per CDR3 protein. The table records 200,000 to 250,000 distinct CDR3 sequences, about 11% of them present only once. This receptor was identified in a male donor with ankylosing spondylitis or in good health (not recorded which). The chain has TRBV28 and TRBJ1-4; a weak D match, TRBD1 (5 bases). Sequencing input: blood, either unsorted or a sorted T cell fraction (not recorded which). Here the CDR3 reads CAHNGGAGGGEKLFF. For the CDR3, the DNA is TGTGCCCACAACGGAGGGGCCGGCGGGGGTGAAAAACTGTTTTTT.